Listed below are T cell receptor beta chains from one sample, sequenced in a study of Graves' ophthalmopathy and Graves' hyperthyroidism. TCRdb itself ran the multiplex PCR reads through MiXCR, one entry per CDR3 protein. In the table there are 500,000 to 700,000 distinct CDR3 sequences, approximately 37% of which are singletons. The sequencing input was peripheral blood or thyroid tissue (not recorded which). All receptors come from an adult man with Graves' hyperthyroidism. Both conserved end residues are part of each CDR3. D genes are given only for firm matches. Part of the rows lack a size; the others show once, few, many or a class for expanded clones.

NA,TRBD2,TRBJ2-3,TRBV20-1,CSARVVGTSGTDTQYF,TGCAGTGCTAGAGTGGTGGGGACTAGCGGAACAGATACGCAGTATTTT
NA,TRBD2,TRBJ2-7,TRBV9,CASSERGTSGAREEQYF,TGTGCCAGCAGCGAGAGGGGGACTAGTGGGGCGAGGGAAGAGCAGTACTTC
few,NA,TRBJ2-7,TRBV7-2,CASSFGGGPYEQYF,TGTGCCAGCAGCTTCGGCGGGGGCCCCTACGAGCAGTACTTC
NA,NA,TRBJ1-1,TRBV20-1,CSAEGGRAEAFF,TGCAGTGCGGAGGGAGGGCGCGCGGAAGCTTTCTTT
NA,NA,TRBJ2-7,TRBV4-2,CASSQEGTGKLYEQYF,TGTGCCAGCAGCCAAGAGGGGACGGGTAAGCTCTACGAGCAGTACTTC
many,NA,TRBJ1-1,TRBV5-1,CASSSGRQREAFF,TGCGCCAGCAGCTCCGGACGGCAGAGGGAAGCTTTCTTT
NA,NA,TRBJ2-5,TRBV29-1,CSVEVETQYF,TGCAGCGTTGAGGTGGAGACCCAGTACTTC
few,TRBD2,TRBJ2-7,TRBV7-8,CASRRGGQGEQYF,TGTGCCAGCCGGCGGGGGGGCCAGGGGGAGCAGTACTTC
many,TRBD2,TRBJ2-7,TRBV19,CASSIGGSAYEQYF,TGTGCCAGTAGTATAGGCGGGAGTGCCTACGAGCAGTACTTC
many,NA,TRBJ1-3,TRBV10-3,CAISGSSGNTIYF,TGTGCCATCAGTGGTAGCTCTGGAAACACCATATATTTT
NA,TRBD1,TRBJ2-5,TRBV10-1,CASSESTGAKGTQYF,TGCGCCAGCAGTGAGTCCACAGGGGCCAAAGGGACCCAGTACTTC
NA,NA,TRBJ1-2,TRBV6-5,CASSSGQRRNYGYTF,TGTGCCAGCAGTTCCGGACAGCGACGTAACTATGGCTACACCTTC
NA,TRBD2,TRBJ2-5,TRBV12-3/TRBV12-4,CASSLVTSGKETQYF,TGTGCCAGCAGTTTAGTAACTAGCGGGAAAGAGACCCAGTACTTC
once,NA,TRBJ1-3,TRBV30,CAWSYGTTDTIYF,TGTGCCTGGAGTTACGGGACCACAGACACCATATATTTT
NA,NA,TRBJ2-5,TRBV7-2,CASSFWGVRETQYF,TGTGCCAGCAGCTTTTGGGGGGTCAGAGAGACCCAGTACTTC
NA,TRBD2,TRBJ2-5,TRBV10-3,CASRALAGVWETQYF,TGTGCCAGCAGAGCTCTAGCGGGAGTATGGGAGACCCAGTACTTC
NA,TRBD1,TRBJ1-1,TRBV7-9,CASSLDGQGGEGVRLNTEAFF,TGTGCCAGCAGCTTGGACGGACAGGGAGGGGAGGGCGTGAGGCTTAACACTGAAGCTTTCTTT
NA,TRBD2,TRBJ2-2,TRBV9,CASSVDGTSGELFF,TGTGCCAGCAGCGTAGATGGGACTAGCGGGGAGCTGTTTTTT
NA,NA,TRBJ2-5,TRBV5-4,CANPGRSLGETQYF,TGTGCCAACCCGGGCAGGAGCCTGGGGGAGACCCAGTACTTC
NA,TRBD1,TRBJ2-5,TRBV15,CATSRTLGQGTQYF,TGTGCCACCAGCAGGACTTTGGGACAGGGAACCCAGTACTTC
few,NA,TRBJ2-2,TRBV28,CASSFDGGPNTGELFF,TGTGCCAGCAGTTTCGACGGGGGCCCGAACACCGGGGAGCTGTTTTTT